These 32 T cell receptor beta chains were all obtained from the same sample, sequenced in a study of post-analysis software for immune sequencing data. General study findings and limits: Elevated frequency relative to controls characterized several TRBV segments in patients, TRBV5-6, TRBV5-1 and TRBV20-1 among them.

Their cognate antigens are unknown. Built from TCR beta cDNA, the libraries had unique molecular identifiers in them. TCRdb reprocessed the PCR reads via MiXCR and lists one record per CDR3 protein. This table has about 820,000 distinct CDR3 sequences, approximately 50% appearing once. Sequenced: blood. The source is a girl aged 5 to 17 with multiple sclerosis.

CDR3 DNA sequence: TGTGCCAGCAGCTTTACCGGTCAGGGATCCTACGAGCAGTACTTC. This gives the protein CASSFTGQGSYEQYF. The J gene is TRBJ2-7, the V gene TRBV9; possible D gene TRBD1, 5 bases. Trimming cost V 4 bases and J 1 base, with 15 bases left between them. The CDR3 totals 15 residues. CDR1 SGDLS and CDR2 YYNGEE come from the germline V gene.

V is TRBV20-1 and J is TRBJ1-4, with D uncertain. In germline, CDR1 is DFQATT, CDR2 SNEGSKA (reference sequence). This CDR3 spans 14 amino acids. V was cut by 1 base and J by 0 bases, with 6 bases left in between. CDR3: CSARVRSTNEKLFF. CDR3 sequence (DNA): TGCAGTGCTAGAGTGCGCTCAACTAATGAAAAACTGTTTTTT.

The chain recombines TRBV10-3 with TRBJ2-7; D gene uncertain. The CDR3 length is 13 residues. Germline V gene data show CDR1 as ENHRY and CDR2 as SYGVKD. Trimming took 7 bases from V and 2 from J, leaving 12 bases between them. The CDR3 DNA is TGTGCCATCACTTCATCAGAAACCTACGAGCAGTACTTC. Residues: CAITSSETYEQYF.

This chain connects TRBV5-1 to TRBJ2-7; 9 bases are shared with TRBD1. V shed 4 bases, J shed 2 bases, and the junction held 10 bases outside the gene matches. The CDR3 consists of 16 residues. Germline V lookup: CDR1 SGHRS, CDR2 YFSETQ. CDR3 bases: TGCGCCAGCAGCATAACCGGGACAGGGAGACCCTACGAGCAGTACTTC. Its protein is CASSITGTGRPYEQYF. The variable domain in full, completed from reference TRBV5-1 and TRBJ2-7, reads KAGVTQTPRYLIKTRGQQVTLSCSPISGHRSVSWYQQTPGQGLQFLFEYFSETQRNKGNFPGRFSGRQFSNSRSEMNVSTLELGDSALYLCASSITGTGRPYEQYFGPGTRLTVT.

This chain connects TRBV5-5 to TRBJ1-2; D might be TRBD1 (6 bases). The CDR3 is made up of 13 amino acids. CDR1 is SGHKS, CDR2 YYEKEE, per germline (reference sequence). The V and J ends lost 4 bases and 5 bases respectively, with 12 bases between them. The CDR3: CASSQGQIYGYTF. CDR3 DNA sequence: TGTGCCAGCAGCCAAGGACAGATTTATGGCTACACCTTC.

This clonotype has just one count. The gene calls are TRBV7-9 and TRBJ1-5; 7 nucleotides line up with TRBD1. The CDR3 sequence is 14 residues long. Trimming removed 2 bases from V and 4 bases from J; junction bases left unmatched: 2. Germline V gene sequence: CDR1 SEHNR, CDR2 FQNEAQ (reference sequence). The CDR3 loop is CASSLLDRNQPQHF. CDR3 DNA: TGTGCCAGCAGCTTATTGGACAGGAATCAGCCCCAGCATTTT. The full variable domain, with the rest looked up from reference TRBV7-9 and TRBJ1-5, is DTGVSQNPRHKITKRGQNVTFRCDPISEHNRLYWYRQTLGQGPEFLTYFQNEAQLEKSRLLSDRFSAERPKGSFSTLEIQRTEQGDSAMYLCASSLLDRNQPQHFGDGTRLSIL.

This clonotype was observed a few times. This chain uses TRBV9 with TRBJ2-7; D might be TRBD2 (7 bases). Trimming left V 4 bases short and J 4 bases short, with 18 bases between. The CDR3 is made up of 15 amino acids. Germline CDR1 and CDR2: SGDLS and YYNGEE. The CDR3 reads CASSPNQGRVYEQYF. For the CDR3, the DNA is TGTGCCAGCAGCCCTAACCAGGGGAGGGTGTACGAGCAGTACTTC.

A few counts support this clonotype. The chain combines TRBV7-9 with TRBJ2-1, with 10 nucleotides matching TRBD2. Germline trimming cut 2 bases from V and 6 bases from J; bases unmatched to any gene: 1. Germline CDR1 SEHNR, CDR2 FQNEAQ (reference sequence). The CDR3 runs to 14 residues. CDR3 loop: CASSLTSGTNEQFF. Here the CDR3 DNA reads TGTGCCAGCAGCTTAACTAGCGGGACCAATGAGCAGTTCTTC.

This clonotype was recorded a few times. This chain joins TRBV27 and TRBJ2-5; no clear D gene. CDR3 length: 13 amino acids. The germline gives CDR1 MNHEY, CDR2 SMNVEV (reference sequence). Trimming took 6 bases from V and 5 from J, leaving 13 bases between them. In nucleotides, the CDR3 is TGTGCCAGCAGCGAGACGGGTCGGGAGACCCAGTACTTC. This translates into CASSETGRETQYF.

V gene TRBV7-9 combines with J gene TRBJ1-2, with D perhaps TRBD1 (5 bases). The CDR3 sequence is 14 residues long. Between the trimmed V and J ends, which lost 3 bases and 4 bases, there was a span of 12 bases. CDR1 is SEHNR and CDR2 is FQNEAQ in the germline V gene (reference sequence). CDR3 nucleotide sequence: TGTGCCAGCAGCTTCGACAGCCTTACCTATGGCTACACCTTC. Its translation is CASSFDSLTYGYTF.

This clonotype was counted a single time. The chain is built from TRBV27 and TRBJ2-3; D perhaps matches TRBD2 (5 bases). The V gene's germline CDR1 is MNHEY and CDR2 SMNVEV (reference sequence). The CDR3 extends over 16 amino acids. V was trimmed by 4 bases and J by 2 bases, leaving 16 bases between them. The CDR3 is CASSSSLARSTDTQYF. CDR3 coding DNA: TGTGCCAGCAGTTCGTCCCTAGCCCGCTCCACAGATACGCAGTATTTT.

This clonotype appeared a few times. The chain couples TRBV6-2 or TRBV6-3 to TRBJ2-5; weak D call: TRBD2 (5 bases). This CDR3 is 11 amino acids long. V was trimmed by 6 bases and J by 5 bases, leaving 7 bases between them. Germline loops: CDR1 MNHEY, CDR2 SVGEGT. The DNA for the CDR3 is TGTGCCAGCAGGCGGGTGGAGACCCAGTACTTC. It yields the protein CASRRVETQYF.

The rearrangement uses TRBV5-6 and TRBJ1-2; TRBD1 might be the D (5 bases). Germline V gives CDR1 SGHDT, CDR2 YYEEEE. The V end lost 2 bases, the J end lost 8 bases, and 19 bases lay between the germline ends. This CDR3 has 15 amino acids. CDR3 sequence: CASSLSGTGGSGYTF. The CDR3 coding sequence is TGTGCCAGCAGCTTATCTGGGACGGGGGGTTCGGGCTACACCTTC.

The chain links TRBV29-1 to TRBJ2-7; tentatively, D is TRBD1 or TRBD2 (5 bases each). Germline CDR1 reads SQVTM; CDR2 reads ANQGSEA. This CDR3 has 14 residues. Trimming took 0 bases from V and 2 from J, leaving 11 bases between them. The CDR3 loop is CSVEDRSGPYEQYF. CDR3 DNA sequence: TGCAGCGTTGAAGACCGTTCGGGGCCCTACGAGCAGTACTTC.

This chain uses TRBV12-3 or TRBV12-4 with TRBJ2-7; weak D call: TRBD2 (6 bases). The CDR3 spans 15 residues. V was clipped by 5 bases and J by 4 bases, with 18 bases between them. CDR3 amino acids: CASSLTGTVKYEQYF. The DNA of the CDR3 is TGTGCCAGCAGTCTGACCGGGACTGTGAAATACGAGCAGTACTTC.

V and J are TRBV5-1 and TRBJ2-3, with D uncertain. This CDR3 spans 16 amino acids. Looked up from germline, CDR1 is SGHRS and CDR2 is YFSETQ. V lost 0 bases and J 5 bases, leaving 16 bases between the germline ends. The CDR3 DNA reads as TGCGCCAGCAGCTTGGCCTTAGTCAAACGTGGAGATACGCAGTATTTT. Translating it yields CASSLALVKRGDTQYF.

J is TRBJ2-3 and V is TRBV29-1; 8 nucleotides match TRBD2. CDR3 length equals 13 residues. The V and J ends lost 4 bases and 8 bases, in that order; junction bases with no gene match: 8. CDR1 is SQVTM, CDR2 ANQGSEA, per germline. For the CDR3, the DNA is TGCAGCGTTGTAGGACCCAGCGGGGGTACGCAGTATTTT. Amino acid sequence: CSVVGPSGGTQYF.

Only a few counts were recorded for this clonotype. The chain has TRBV5-1 and TRBJ2-1, with D tentatively TRBD2 (5 bases). CDR1 is SGHRS, CDR2 YFSETQ, per germline. The ends were cut back, 0 bases at V and 3 bases at J, with 10 bases in the middle. CDR3 length: 15 amino acids. The CDR3 DNA reads TGCGCCAGCAGCTTGGGTGTGGGAGTCTACAATGAGCAGTTCTTC. Its translation: CASSLGVGVYNEQFF.

The V and J genes are TRBV5-1 and TRBJ2-1; no firm D call. The CDR3 totals 15 residues. Germline assignment: CDR1 SGHRS and CDR2 YFSETQ. Trimming pared 6 bases from V and 2 bases from J, leaving 15 bases between. The chain's CDR3 is CASNLDLGTYNEQFF. CDR3 coding DNA: TGCGCCAGCAATTTAGACCTGGGCACCTACAATGAGCAGTTCTTC.

The chain recombines TRBV20-1 with TRBJ2-1; 9 positions match TRBD2. The J segment lost 5 bases and the V segment lost 1 base, leaving 9 bases of the junction unmatched. There are 16 residues in the CDR3. Germline V CDR1 and CDR2: DFQATT, SNEGSKA (reference sequence). In DNA, the CDR3 is TGCAGTGCTAGAGGAATTAGCGGGAGCCTTAACAATGAGCAGTTCTTC. It yields the protein CSARGISGSLNNEQFF.

This clonotype was recorded a few times. V is TRBV29-1 and J is TRBJ2-7; 8 positions match TRBD1. Germline V gene lookup returns CDR1 SQVTM and CDR2 ANQGSEA. The junction had 4 bases not matched to a gene; V was cut back by 4 bases and J by 2 bases. This CDR3 spans 13 amino acids. The CDR3 loop is CSVGDRGTYEQYF. CDR3 nucleotide sequence: TGCAGCGTTGGCGACAGGGGAACCTACGAGCAGTACTTC.

The chain recombines TRBV9 with TRBJ2-1; TRBD2 agrees at 8 bases. The CDR3 runs to 15 residues. The trim removed 3 bases at V and 2 bases at J, leaving 4 bases unmatched. Per the germline V gene, CDR1 is SGDLS and CDR2 is YYNGEE. CDR3 DNA: TGTGCCAGCAGCGCGACTAGCGAACCCTACAATGAGCAGTTCTTC. It specifies CASSATSEPYNEQFF.

The genes are TRBV10-3 and TRBJ2-1, with 10 bases matching TRBD1. CDR1 ENHRY and CDR2 SYGVKD come from the germline V gene. The V gene end was trimmed by 2 bases and the J gene end by 10 bases; junction bases not matched to a gene: 5. This CDR3 is 14 amino acids long. The CDR3 is CAISEIGQGVEQFF. In nucleotides, the CDR3 is TGTGCCATCAGTGAGATTGGACAGGGGGTCGAGCAGTTCTTC.

The J gene is TRBJ2-5, the V gene TRBV12-3 or TRBV12-4; perhaps D is TRBD1 or TRBD2 (6 bases each). V lost 7 bases and J 1 base, leaving 13 bases between the germline ends. The CDR3 runs 14 residues. Written as DNA, the CDR3 is TGTGCCAGCACCATAGGGGGGTCCCAAGAGACCCAGTACTTC. This gives the protein CASTIGGSQETQYF.

This chain connects TRBV29-1 to TRBJ2-5, with 8 bases lining up with TRBD2. The CDR3 is 15 amino acids. V shed 3 bases, J shed 5 bases, and the junction held 11 bases outside the gene matches. The germline V gene has CDR1 SQVTM and CDR2 ANQGSEA. The CDR3 coding sequence is TGCAGCGTTGAGTTCTGGCGGGAGGTTGTGGAGACCCAGTACTTC. Its translation is CSVEFWREVVETQYF. Complete variable domain (other parts from reference TRBV29-1 and TRBJ2-5): SAVISQKPSRDICQRGTSLTIQCQVDSQVTMMFWYRQQPGQSLTLIATANQGSEATYESGFVIDKFPISRPNLTFSTLTVSNMSPEDSSIYLCSVEFWREVVETQYFGPGTRLLVL.

The chain carries TRBV20-1 and TRBJ2-7, with 7 bases fitting TRBD1. CDR3 size: 15 residues. Germline V gives CDR1 DFQATT, CDR2 SNEGSKA (reference sequence). After removal of 3 bases from V and 7 bases from J, the junction contained 15 bases not matched to a gene. The CDR3 spells CSASTPSEGAREQYF. CDR3 DNA sequence: TGCAGTGCTAGTACCCCTTCAGAGGGGGCGAGGGAGCAGTACTTC.

The V gene is TRBV5-1, the J gene TRBJ2-1, with 8 bases that match TRBD2. V was pared by 2 bases and J by 2 bases, with 9 bases of the junction left unmatched. Germline CDR1 is SGHRS and CDR2 is YFSETQ. The CDR3 runs to 17 residues. Here the CDR3 reads CASSFAGGPGAYNEQFF. In DNA form, the CDR3 reads TGCGCCAGCAGCTTTGCGGGAGGACCCGGAGCCTACAATGAGCAGTTCTTC.

This clonotype occurred once. The rearrangement links TRBV9 to TRBJ1-4; D is ambiguous. This CDR3 spans 16 amino acids. V shed 0 bases and J shed 0 bases, with 9 bases lying between them. Looked up from germline, CDR1 is SGDLS and CDR2 is YYNGEE. This CDR3 is CASSVGRTATNEKLFF. The CDR3 DNA is TGTGCCAGCAGCGTAGGACGGACCGCAACTAATGAAAAACTGTTTTTT.

The chain recombines TRBV5-6 with TRBJ1-2; TRBD1 agrees at 7 bases. CDR1 is SGHDT and CDR2 is YYEEEE in the germline V gene. This CDR3 is 15 amino acids long. The V and J ends lost 1 base and 4 bases, in that order; junction bases with no gene match: 7. In DNA form, the CDR3 reads TGTGCCAGCAGCTTGATGGACAGGCGTTCCTATGGCTACACCTTC. Translating it yields CASSLMDRRSYGYTF.

This clonotype was seen a few times. This chain connects TRBV5-1 to TRBJ2-1; TRBD2 matches 7 bases. The CDR3 extends over 15 amino acids. Germline V lookup: CDR1 SGHRS, CDR2 YFSETQ. The V gene end was trimmed by 0 bases and the J gene end by 4 bases; junction bases not matched to a gene: 4. The CDR3 nucleotides read TGCGCCAGCAGCTTGGTGGCGGGAGAGTACAATGAGCAGTTCTTC. It encodes CASSLVAGEYNEQFF. The full variable domain, completed using reference TRBV5-1 and TRBJ2-1, is KAGVTQTPRYLIKTRGQQVTLSCSPISGHRSVSWYQQTPGQGLQFLFEYFSETQRNKGNFPGRFSGRQFSNSRSEMNVSTLELGDSALYLCASSLVAGEYNEQFFGPGTRLTVL.

This clonotype was seen more than once but under ten times. V is TRBV29-1 and J is TRBJ1-2; tentative D call: TRBD1 (6 bases). The CDR3 is made up of 14 amino acids. Trimming removed 1 base at V and 5 bases at J, with 14 bases between. Looked up from germline, CDR1 is SQVTM and CDR2 is ANQGSEA. DNA of the CDR3: TGCAGCGTTGAAGGGCAGGGGATGGGGTATGGCTACACCTTC. Translated: CSVEGQGMGYGYTF.

The chain is built from TRBV6-5 and TRBJ2-3, with TRBD2 matching 13 bases. Germline trimming cut 10 bases from V and 6 bases from J; bases unmatched to any gene: 4. This CDR3 has 13 residues. From germline, CDR1 is MNHEY and CDR2 SVGAGI. CDR3: CATGLAGVDTQYF. CDR3 bases: TGTGCCACTGGACTAGCGGGAGTGGATACGCAGTATTTT.